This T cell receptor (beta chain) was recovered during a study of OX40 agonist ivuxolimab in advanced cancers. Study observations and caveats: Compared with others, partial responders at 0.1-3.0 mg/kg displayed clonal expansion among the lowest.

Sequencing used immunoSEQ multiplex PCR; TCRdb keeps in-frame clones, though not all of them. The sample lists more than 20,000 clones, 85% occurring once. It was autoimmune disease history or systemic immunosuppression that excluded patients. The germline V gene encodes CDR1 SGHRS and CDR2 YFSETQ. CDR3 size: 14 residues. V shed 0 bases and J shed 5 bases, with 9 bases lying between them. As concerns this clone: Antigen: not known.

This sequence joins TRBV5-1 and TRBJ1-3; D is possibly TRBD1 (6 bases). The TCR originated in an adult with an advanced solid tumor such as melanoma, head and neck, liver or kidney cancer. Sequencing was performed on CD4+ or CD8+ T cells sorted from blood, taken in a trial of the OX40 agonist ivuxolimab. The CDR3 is CASSLDRARNTIYF. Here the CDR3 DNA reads TGCGCCAGCAGCTTGGACAGGGCGAGAAACACCATATATTTT.